These 25 T cell receptor beta chains came from one sample sequenced in a study of lymphopenia after photon versus proton radiotherapy. Profiling relied on immunoSEQ multiplex PCR, and the TCRdb table lists in-frame clones only, not all of them. Of some 30,000 clones listed, 94% were seen once; the top ten hold around 0.67%. Sequencing was performed on peripheral blood, taken from a patient treated with photon-based radiotherapy. The source of these receptors is a woman aged 50 to 60 with cholangiocarcinoma.

The rearrangement uses TRBV7-2 and TRBJ1-5; D not resolved. V lost 1 base, J lost 6 bases, and 7 bases lay in between. This CDR3 has 13 residues. Germline V CDR1 and CDR2: SGHTA, FQGNSA. The CDR3 protein is CASSLGLGQPQHF. The DNA for the CDR3 is TGTGCCAGCAGCTTAGGGTTAGGTCAGCCCCAGCATTTT.

The genes are TRBV10-1 and TRBJ1-1; no definite D call. The CDR3 runs 13 residues. Trimming shortened V by 0 bases and J by 11 bases, and 13 bases separated the two germline ends. Per germline, CDR1 WNHNN and CDR2 SYGVQD (reference sequence). CDR3 DNA: TGCGCCAGCAGTGAGTCGACTCAAGGGTTGGCTTTCTTT. It yields the protein CASSESTQGLAFF.

As to this clone: A junction end diverges from the germline sequence, so it may reflect a read error. J is TRBJ1-1 and V is TRBV11-2; D call uncertain. Germline CDR1 SGHAT, CDR2 FQNNGV. The CDR3 length is 16 residues. The CDR3 spells CASSSNFILGEEGEIF. The DNA for the CDR3 is TGTGCCAGCAGCTCGAATTTTATTTTGGGTGAGGAGGGAGAAATCTTT.

The rearrangement uses TRBV19 and TRBJ1-6, with 7 positions matching TRBD1. Per the germline V gene, CDR1 is LNHDA and CDR2 is SQIVND (reference sequence). V was pared by 5 bases and J by 17 bases, with 21 bases of the junction left unmatched. The CDR3 consists of 16 residues. The CDR3 DNA is TGTGCCAGTAGTCCGACAAACGCGGGACAGCGAGGGAACTTCCACTTT. Translating gives CASSPTNAGQRGNFHF.

The chain is built from TRBV5-1 and TRBJ1-1; no clear D gene. The CDR3 extends over 14 amino acids. The V and J ends lost 6 bases and 0 bases respectively, with 12 bases between them. CDR1 and CDR2 from the germline V gene are SGHRS and YFSETQ. The CDR3: CASTLGDLNTEAFF. Here the CDR3 DNA reads TGCGCCAGCACGCTTGGAGATCTGAACACTGAAGCTTTCTTT.

The genes are TRBV6-6 and TRBJ1-1, with D hard to call. Germline V CDR1 and CDR2: MNHNY, SVGAGI (reference sequence). Trimming removed 4 bases at V and 7 bases at J, with 4 bases between. CDR3 length equals 10 residues. CDR3 in DNA: TGTGCCAGCAGTTTCAATGAAGCTTTCTTT. Translated, it gives CASSFNEAFF.

CDR3 amino acids: CASSRRTGVSYEQYF. CDR3 DNA: TGCGCCAGCAGCCGGCGGACAGGGGTTTCCTACGAGCAGTACTTC. The J gene is TRBJ2-7, the V gene TRBV5-1; 9 positions match TRBD1. This CDR3 region has 15 residues. The germline gives CDR1 SGHRS, CDR2 YFSETQ. The V and J ends lost 4 bases and 1 base, in that order; junction bases with no gene match: 6.

The chain employs TRBV19 and TRBJ1-1; the match to TRBD1 covers 7 bases. CDR1 and CDR2 from the germline V gene are LNHDA and SQIVND (reference sequence). The V and J ends lost 5 bases and 3 bases, in that order; junction bases with no gene match: 6. The CDR3 loop spans 14 amino acids. The CDR3 sequence is CASSVGGTDTEAFF. Here the CDR3 DNA reads TGTGCCAGTAGTGTGGGGGGGACAGACACTGAAGCTTTCTTT. The whole variable domain, remainder taken from reference TRBV19 and TRBJ1-1, is DGGITQSPKYLFRKEGQNVTLSCEQNLNHDAMYWYRQDPGQGLRLIYYSQIVNDFQKGDIAEGYSVSREKKESFPLTVTSAQKNPTAFYLCASSVGGTDTEAFFGQGTRLTVV.

The rearrangement links TRBV30 to TRBJ2-3; the D gene is possibly TRBD1 (5 bases). The CDR3 loop spans 13 amino acids. V dropped 5 bases and J dropped 1 base, with 10 bases sitting between them. Germline CDR1 and CDR2: GTSNPN and SVGIG (reference sequence). The CDR3 DNA follows: TGTGCCTGGGGGGCTCGGGGCACAGATACGCAGTATTTT. This encodes CAWGARGTDTQYF.

This chain links TRBV7-8 with TRBJ1-6; D unclear. V lost 2 bases to trimming and J lost 11 bases, with 10 bases between them. There are 13 residues in the CDR3. From germline, CDR1 is SGHVS and CDR2 FQNEAQ. The CDR3 sequence is CASSLIQEPPLHF. The DNA of the CDR3 is TGTGCCAGCAGCTTAATTCAGGAGCCACCCCTCCACTTT. The complete variable domain, with remaining parts taken from reference TRBV7-8 and TRBJ1-6, reads GAGVSQSPRYKVAKRGQDVALRCDPISGHVSLFWYQQALGQGPEFLTYFQNEAQLDKSGLPSDRFFAERPEGSVSTLKIQRTQQEDSAVYLCASSLIQEPPLHFGNGTRLTVT.

The gene calls are TRBV4-1 and TRBJ2-3; the match to TRBD2 covers 15 bases. The trim removed 4 bases at V and 1 base at J, leaving 12 bases unmatched. The CDR3 length is 20 residues. Germline CDR1 is MGHRA and CDR2 is YSYEKL. In DNA, the CDR3 is TGCGCCAGCAGCCGCTCCGGGACTAGCGGGGGGAACCCTCGCACAGATACGCAGTATTTT. Protein: CASSRSGTSGGNPRTDTQYF.

The chain carries TRBV19 and TRBJ2-2; 7 bases are shared with TRBD2. Germline CDR1 LNHDA, CDR2 SQIVND (reference sequence). CDR3 length: 16 amino acids. Germline trimming cut 7 bases from V and 7 bases from J; bases unmatched to any gene: 15. The DNA for the CDR3 is TGTGCCAGTAAACCCCCTAGGGGCGGGGGAGGCGGGGAGCTGTTTTTT. It yields the protein CASKPPRGGGGGELFF.

The V and J genes are TRBV14 and TRBJ2-1; the match to TRBD2 covers 14 bases. Germline V gene data show CDR1 as SGHDN and CDR2 as FVKESK. The CDR3 sequence is 17 residues long. V dropped 6 bases and J dropped 8; count of bases not matched to a gene: 12. CDR3 nucleotide sequence: TGTGCCAGCAGGCAGGGACTAGCGGGGGCAGGTTCTGATGAGCAGTTCTTC. This gives the protein CASRQGLAGAGSDEQFF.

This clone was picked up one time. The identical CDR3 is also encoded by other nucleotide sequences in the sample. The chain employs TRBV7-2 and TRBJ1-1; D might be TRBD1 (6 bases). The germline V gene encodes CDR1 SGHTA and CDR2 FQGNSA. The CDR3 runs to 14 residues. V was pared by 1 base and J by 1 base, with 7 bases between. The CDR3 DNA follows: TGTGCCAGCAGCTTAGGAGGGGGGAACACTGAAGCTTTCTTT. Its translation: CASSLGGGNTEAFF.

V and J are TRBV2 and TRBJ2-2; D gene unclear. Trimming removed 9 bases at V and 1 base at J, with 6 bases between. The CDR3 extends over 12 amino acids. Germline V gives CDR1 SNHLY, CDR2 FYNNEI. The DNA for the CDR3 is TGTGCCAGTAGAGGGAACACCGGGGAGCTGTTTTTT. Protein product: CASRGNTGELFF. The full variable domain, its missing parts supplied by reference TRBV2 and TRBJ2-2, is EPEVTQTPSHQVTQMGQEVILRCVPISNHLYFYWYRQILGQKVEFLVSFYNNEISEKSEIFDDQFSVERPDGSNFTLKIRSTKLEDSAMYFCASRGNTGELFFGEGSRLTVL.

This chain joins TRBV10-3 and TRBJ2-7; 8 bases align to TRBD1. The germline CDR1 and CDR2 sequences are ENHRY and SYGVKD. V lost 6 bases to trimming and J lost 6 bases; unmatched junction nucleotides: 4. The CDR3 spans 12 residues. The chain's CDR3 is CAIRATGGEQYF. In DNA form, the CDR3 reads TGTGCCATCAGGGCTACAGGGGGCGAGCAGTACTTC.

This chain links TRBV18 with TRBJ1-3, with D uncertain. Germline V lookup: CDR1 KGHSH, CDR2 LQKENI. The CDR3 consists of 15 residues. Trimming left V 6 bases short and J 0 bases short, with 12 bases between. CDR3 sequence reads: CASSFSADSGNTIYF. The CDR3 nucleotides are TGTGCCAGCTCCTTTTCTGCTGACTCTGGAAACACCATATATTTT.

V and J are TRBV7-2 and TRBJ1-2, with D possibly being TRBD1 (5 bases). Looked up from germline, CDR1 is SGHTA and CDR2 is FQGNSA. V was pared by 6 bases and J by 10 bases, with 18 bases between. This CDR3 contains 13 residues. The CDR3: CASSKDSGRAYTF. The DNA for the CDR3 is TGTGCCAGCAGTAAAGACAGCGGGCGTGCCTACACCTTC.

CDR3 amino acids: CASSSQGAGNTEAFF. CDR3 nucleotides: TGTGCCAGCAGTTCACAGGGGGCAGGGAACACTGAAGCTTTCTTT. V usage is TRBV27 and J usage is TRBJ1-1, with 9 bases identical to TRBD1. The CDR3 consists of 15 residues. Unmatched junction bases numbered 4, after V lost 4 bases and J lost 1 base. Germline CDR1 is MNHEY and CDR2 is SMNVEV (reference sequence).

The chain recombines TRBV18 with TRBJ1-6; D is perhaps TRBD1 (5 bases). Germline V gene sequence: CDR1 KGHSH, CDR2 LQKENI. V was shortened by 1 base and J by 6 bases, with 13 bases between the two germline ends. The CDR3 contains 16 residues. The CDR3: CASSPQAGRGNSPLHF. The CDR3 DNA is TGTGCCAGCTCACCACAGGCAGGGAGGGGTAATTCACCCCTCCACTTT.

The chain employs TRBV15 and TRBJ1-4; D uncertain. From germline, CDR1 is LNHNV and CDR2 YYDKDF (reference sequence). The V end lost 0 bases, the J end lost 8 bases, and 13 bases lay between the germline ends. CDR3 size: 15 residues. Written as DNA, the CDR3 is TGTGCCACCAGCAGAGATGGGCGGGGTAACGAAAAACTGTTTTTT. Protein sequence: CATSRDGRGNEKLFF.

The CDR3 nucleotides read TGTGCCAGCAGCTTTGTATCGAGGTTGGACGGAGACTACGAGCAGTACTTC. The encoded protein is CASSFVSRLDGDYEQYF. The rearrangement links TRBV12-1 to TRBJ2-7. TRBV12-1 represents a pseudogene. The CDR3 runs 17 residues.

This chain uses TRBV13 with TRBJ1-1; 8 nucleotides match TRBD1. Germline CDR1 and CDR2: PRHDT and FYEKMQ (reference sequence). The CDR3 has 11 amino acids. V lost 5 bases and J lost 11; bases outside the gene matches: 4. CDR3 loop: CASSVTGAAFF. The CDR3 DNA reads as TGTGCCAGCAGCGTGACAGGGGCGGCTTTCTTT.

The genes are TRBV7-8 and TRBJ1-1; tentatively, D is TRBD1 (6 bases). Germline values: CDR1 SGHVS, CDR2 FQNEAQ. Deletions cut 1 base from V and 4 bases from J, with 10 bases between. The CDR3 is made up of 14 amino acids. CDR3 loop: CASSLGQGRTEAFF. The CDR3 DNA follows: TGTGCCAGCAGCTTAGGTCAGGGGCGCACTGAAGCTTTCTTT.

The genes are TRBV7-2 and TRBJ2-2, with D perhaps given as TRBD1 or TRBD2 (5 bases each). The V end was cut by 3 bases, the J end by 2 bases, with 10 bases between. The length of the CDR3 is 15 residues. In germline, CDR1 is SGHTA, CDR2 FQGNSA. The CDR3: CASSLLGDNTGELFF. DNA of the CDR3: TGTGCCAGCAGCTTGTTAGGGGACAACACCGGGGAGCTGTTTTTT.